The next 13 T cell receptor beta chains were all read from a single sample in a study of graft-versus-host responses after intestinal transplantation. These receptors have no identified antigens. Profiling relied on immunoSEQ multiplex PCR, and the TCRdb table lists in-frame clones only, not all of them. The data contain roughly 110,000 clones, approximately 94% of them singletons. Sequences were derived from unstimulated CD4+ T cells sorted from spleen or lymph node cells, sampled before transplant. The source is a human donor who was the organ donor for an intestinal transplant.

Regarding this clone: The junction differs from germline at one of its ends, possibly a read error. The J gene is TRBJ2-1, the V gene TRBV28; 16 bases match TRBD2. In germline, CDR1 is MDHEN, CDR2 SYDVKM. The CDR3 totals 18 residues. CDR3 residues: CASSLPGLAGGLHNGQFF. The CDR3 DNA reads TGTGCCAGCAGTTTACCGGGACTAGCGGGAGGGCTGCACAATGGGCAGTTCTTC.

The chain uses TRBV7-3 and TRBJ2-1; D gene unclear. CDR1 SGHTA and CDR2 FQGTGA come from the germline V gene. V was shortened by 3 bases and J by 6 bases, with 9 bases between the two germline ends. The CDR3 extends over 13 amino acids. The CDR3 region has the DNA TGTGCCAGCAGCTTTGAGCTACTCAATGAGCAGTTCTTC. Translation: CASSFELLNEQFF.

In the case of this clone: Other DNA sequences of this sample code for an identical CDR3. V is TRBV28 and J is TRBJ1-1; D is unclear. This CDR3 region has 12 residues. Germline CDR1 MDHEN, CDR2 SYDVKM. Trimming removed 3 bases from V and 5 bases from J, with 7 bases in between. CDR3 sequence: CASSFRRTEAFF. The CDR3 nucleotides are TGTGCCAGCAGTTTCCGGAGAACTGAAGCTTTCTTT. Together with reference TRBV28 and TRBJ1-1, the CDR3 gives the full variable domain: DVKVTQSSRYLVKRTGEKVFLECVQDMDHENMFWYRQDPGLGLRLIYFSYDVKMKEKGDIPEGYSVSREKKERFSLILESASTNQTSMYLCASSFRRTEAFFGQGTRLTVV.

The chain carries TRBV6-5 and TRBJ2-3, with D perhaps matching TRBD2 (6 bases). This CDR3 has 13 amino acids. The germline V gene encodes CDR1 MNHEY and CDR2 SVGAGI. V lost 5 bases to trimming and J lost 6 bases, with 12 bases between them. The CDR3 coding sequence is TGTGCCAGCAGTATCAGACTAGGCGATACGCAGTATTTT. As protein: CASSIRLGDTQYF.

The chain has TRBV5-1 and TRBJ2-1; 13 bases match TRBD2. Germline V lookup: CDR1 SGHRS, CDR2 YFSETQ. V dropped 0 bases and J dropped 6; count of bases not matched to a gene: 3. This CDR3 is built from 16 residues. The CDR3 sequence: CASSLGLAGGGNEQFF. The DNA of the CDR3 is TGCGCCAGCAGCTTGGGACTAGCGGGAGGCGGCAATGAGCAGTTCTTC.

Here the CDR3 reads CASSPWTSGKYNEQFF. CDR3 in DNA: TGTGCCAGCTCACCCTGGACTAGCGGAAAGTACAATGAGCAGTTCTTC. The chain employs TRBV18 and TRBJ2-1; the match to TRBD2 covers 10 bases. Unmatched junction bases numbered 6, after V lost 3 bases and J lost 4 bases. Germline V gene lookup returns CDR1 KGHSH and CDR2 LQKENI. CDR3 length equals 16 residues.

The V gene is TRBV27, the J gene TRBJ2-1, with TRBD1 matching 7 bases. V lost 6 bases to trimming and J lost 5 bases; unmatched junction nucleotides: 7. The CDR3 is 14 residues long. The germline gives CDR1 MNHEY, CDR2 SMNVEV (reference sequence). CDR3: CASSLDRANNEQFF. The CDR3 region has the DNA TGTGCCAGCAGCCTCGACAGGGCCAACAATGAGCAGTTCTTC.

The chain joins TRBV28 to TRBJ2-7; no definite D call. Trimming pared 5 bases from V and 3 bases from J, leaving 14 bases between. Germline V gene data show CDR1 as MDHEN and CDR2 as SYDVKM. The length of the CDR3 is 14 residues. The CDR3 loop is CASSVVGSDYEQYF. DNA of the CDR3: TGTGCCAGCAGTGTGGTTGGCAGTGACTACGAGCAGTACTTC.

The chain recombines TRBV29-1 with TRBJ2-3, with TRBD2 matching over 16 bases. Unmatched junction bases numbered 14, after V lost 5 bases and J lost 0 bases. This CDR3 region has 20 residues. Germline loops: CDR1 SQVTM, CDR2 ANQGSEA. As DNA, the CDR3 is TGCAGCGTTACCGGGACTAGCGGGAGGGCCCATAAGCTAAGCACAGATACGCAGTATTTT. Its protein is CSVTGTSGRAHKLSTDTQYF.

The chain employs TRBV10-1 and TRBJ2-7, with D uncertain. The CDR3 runs 12 residues. Germline values: CDR1 WNHNN, CDR2 SYGVQD (reference sequence). Trimming shortened V by 4 bases and J by 0 bases, and 4 bases separated the two germline ends. CDR3 bases: TGCGCCAGCAGTGTCCTCTCCTACGAGCAGTACTTC. Residues: CASSVLSYEQYF.

This chain links TRBV6-5 with TRBJ2-7; 10 nucleotides match TRBD1. The germline gives CDR1 MNHEY, CDR2 SVGAGI. This CDR3 is 15 amino acids long. The V gene end was trimmed by 0 bases and the J gene end by 6 bases; junction bases not matched to a gene: 5. In DNA form, the CDR3 reads TGTGCCAGCAGTTACTCCCCGGGACAGGGGAGCGAGCAGTACTTC. Translating it yields CASSYSPGQGSEQYF.

The chain recombines TRBV27 with TRBJ1-5; D might be TRBD1 (5 bases). Looked up from germline, CDR1 is MNHEY and CDR2 is SMNVEV (reference sequence). This CDR3 has 14 amino acids. With 3 bases removed from V and 5 bases from J, the gap between germline ends came to 11 bases. The CDR3 here is CASSFVRGDQPQHF. The CDR3 DNA reads TGTGCCAGCAGTTTCGTTAGGGGAGATCAGCCCCAGCATTTT.

This chain joins TRBV6-5 and TRBJ1-2, with TRBD1 identical over 7 bases. Germline V gives CDR1 MNHEY, CDR2 SVGAGI. The CDR3 totals 14 residues. J gave up 4 bases and V 2 bases, and 4 bases lay outside the gene matches. CDR3 nucleotides: TGTGCCAGCAGTTACCGACAGGGTGGCTATGGCTACACCTTC. Translated, it gives CASSYRQGGYGYTF.